These 18 T cell receptor beta chains were sequenced from one sample in a study of regulatory T cells in long-lasting Graves disease (TCRdb year 2021). In the paper's terms, the time point label means: newly diagnosed GD, antithyroid drugs for less than 3 months. For both TCR sequencing and RNA sequencing, RNA was extracted from PBMCs in TRIzol. Library prep was done by multiplex PCR. The sequencing machine was an Illumina HiSeq 4000. To build TCR beta libraries, CDR3 regions were amplified by Arm-PCR using iRepertoire HTBI primers. TCRdb reanalyzed the raw reads on its own, using fastp at Q25 for trimming and MiXCR for clone calling, and kept in-frame beta chains. Entries are consolidated by CDR3 protein sequence, retaining the most common genes and DNA. In all, the sample holds some 500,000 distinct CDR3 sequences, and 15% to 20% of those were seen once. The top ten constitute roughly 25% of the sample.

This sample also appeared in a second study, on T cells in Graves' hyperthyroidism and ophthalmopathy.

This sample comprised peripheral blood mononuclear cells (PBMCs), obtained at new diagnosis, from a patient treated with antithyroid drugs. Receptor source: a woman aged 35 to 59 with Graves disease. Donor details come from another sample of the same person, matched by shared clones.

The chain couples TRBV19 to TRBJ2-1, with no clear D. Germline CDR1 LNHDA, CDR2 SQIVND (reference sequence). This CDR3 region has 14 residues. Between the trimmed V and J ends, which lost 3 bases and 4 bases, there was a span of 10 bases. For the CDR3, the DNA is TGTGCCAGTAGTATTCGGGCACAATACAATGAGCAGTTCTTC. This translates into CASSIRAQYNEQFF. Filled out from reference TRBV19 and TRBJ2-1, the complete variable domain reads DGGITQSPKYLFRKEGQNVTLSCEQNLNHDAMYWYRQDPGQGLRLIYYSQIVNDFQKGDIAEGYSVSREKKESFPLTVTSAQKNPTAFYLCASSIRAQYNEQFFGPGTRLTVL.

The CDR3 reads CASSVRGGQGNSPLHF. CDR3 DNA: TGTGCCAGCAGTGTAAGGGGCGGACAGGGCAATTCACCCCTCCACTTT. The chain is built from TRBV6-1 and TRBJ1-6; 8 positions match TRBD1. The CDR3 is 16 amino acids. Looked up from germline, CDR1 is MNHNS and CDR2 is SASEGT. V trimming: 4 bases; J trimming: 7 bases; junction bases outside the gene matches: 9.

This clonotype was observed at least ten times. This chain connects TRBV3-1 to TRBJ1-4, with a possible D match to TRBD1 (6 bases). The CDR3 loop spans 15 amino acids. Germline V gives CDR1 LGHDT, CDR2 YNNKEL (reference sequence). Trimming left V 3 bases short and J 4 bases short, with 12 bases between. The CDR3 nucleotides are TGTGCCAGCAGCCACTCGACAGGAGTTAATGAAAAACTGTTTTTT. The encoded protein is CASSHSTGVNEKLFF.

The sample holds many counts of this clonotype. The CDR3 DNA reads as TGTGCCAGCAGCTCACTACAGGGGGCCAATGAGCAGTTCTTC. The encoded protein is CASSSLQGANEQFF. The chain carries TRBV13 and TRBJ2-1; 9 positions agree with TRBD1. The CDR3 contains 14 residues. With 4 bases clipped from V and 6 bases from J, the junction kept 4 bases outside the gene matches. Germline V lookup: CDR1 PRHDT, CDR2 FYEKMQ (reference sequence).

The table lists this clonotype with many counts. The chain carries TRBV12-3 or TRBV12-4 and TRBJ1-1; 8 nucleotides agree with TRBD1. Trimming at V came to 5 bases and at J to 10 bases, leaving 9 bases not matched to a gene. The CDR3 has 13 residues. The CDR3 DNA reads TGTGCCAGCAGTCTGGGACAGGAGTTGGTAGCTTTCTTT. Its translation: CASSLGQELVAFF.

J is TRBJ2-7 and V is TRBV25-1; a possible D gene is TRBD1 (6 bases). V dropped 3 bases and J dropped 2 bases, with 11 bases sitting between them. Looked up from germline, CDR1 is MGHDK and CDR2 is SYGVNS. The CDR3 is made up of 14 amino acids. CDR3 loop: CASSDEGDTYEQYF. The CDR3 DNA sequence: TGTGCCAGCAGTGATGAGGGGGACACCTACGAGCAGTACTTC.

This clonotype was seen at least ten times. The DNA of the CDR3 is TGTGCCAGCAGACGCACAGGGATAACCTACGAGCAGTACTTC. Protein sequence: CASRRTGITYEQYF. The rearrangement uses TRBV12-3 or TRBV12-4 and TRBJ2-7, with a tentative D call TRBD1 (6 bases). Trimming pared 6 bases from V and 2 bases from J, leaving 14 bases between. The CDR3 runs 14 residues.

This clonotype came up many times. J is TRBJ1-3 and V is TRBV3-1, with TRBD1 matching over 7 bases. There are 16 residues in the CDR3. Per germline, CDR1 LGHDT and CDR2 YNNKEL (reference sequence). J lost 0 bases, V lost 0 bases, and 2 bases had no gene match. CDR3 amino acids: CASSQENRGSGNTIYF. DNA for the CDR3: TGTGCCAGCAGCCAAGAGAACAGGGGCTCTGGAAACACCATATATTTT.

Ten or more counts support this clonotype. In DNA form, the CDR3 reads TGTGCCACCAGCACTTCTGGGGTACAGGGGATAGCTTTCTTT. Translated, it gives CATSTSGVQGIAFF. The rearrangement joins TRBV15 to TRBJ1-1; TRBD1 agrees at 7 bases. After removal of 4 bases from V and 10 bases from J, the junction contained 12 bases not matched to a gene. CDR3 length: 14 residues. Germline V gene sequence: CDR1 LNHNV, CDR2 YYDKDF (reference sequence). Drawing the rest from reference TRBV15 and TRBJ1-1, the complete variable domain is DAMVIQNPRYQVTQFGKPVTLSCSQTLNHNVMYWYQQKSSQAPKLLFHYYDKDFNNEADTPDNFQSRRPNTSFCFLDIRSPGLGDTAMYLCATSTSGVQGIAFFGQGTRLTVV.

This clonotype was seen ten or more times. The V and J genes are TRBV5-1 and TRBJ1-1; D is unclear. This CDR3 is built from 15 residues. Germline V lookup: CDR1 SGHRS, CDR2 YFSETQ. Trimming took 5 bases from V and 1 from J, leaving 15 bases between them. The CDR3 DNA reads TGCGCCAGCAGTCGAAACACAGTCGGGAACACTGAAGCTTTCTTT. Protein product: CASSRNTVGNTEAFF.

In this sample, this clonotype turned up a few times. The chain couples TRBV7-8 to TRBJ1-3; perhaps TRBD1 as D (6 bases). CDR1 and CDR2 from the germline V gene are SGHVS and FQNEAQ. Trimming removed 1 base at V and 2 bases at J, with 9 bases between. The CDR3 contains 15 residues. The CDR3: CASSLEAGAGNTIYF. The CDR3 DNA reads as TGTGCCAGCAGCTTAGAGGCAGGGGCTGGAAACACCATATATTTT.

This clonotype was detected many times. CDR3 DNA sequence: TGTGCCAGCACAAAGGGTTATGGCTACACCTTC. Its protein is CASTKGYGYTF. The J gene is TRBJ1-2, the V gene TRBV28; D gene ambiguous. The CDR3 loop spans 11 amino acids. CDR1 and CDR2 from the germline V gene are MDHEN and SYDVKM. Trimming stripped 7 bases from V and 5 bases from J, with 8 bases between.

This clonotype was observed a handful of times. V gene TRBV3-1 combines with J gene TRBJ1-6; TRBD1 matches 10 bases. The CDR3 is made up of 15 amino acids. The germline gives CDR1 LGHDT, CDR2 YNNKEL (reference sequence). V was clipped by 5 bases and J by 7 bases; unmatched bases: 5. This chain's CDR3 is CASSSGTGVNSPLHF. The CDR3 DNA sequence: TGTGCCAGCAGCTCGGGGACAGGGGTCAATTCACCCCTCCACTTT. The full variable domain, in which reference TRBV3-1 and TRBJ1-6 provide the parts outside the CDR3, is DTAVSQTPKYLVTQMGNDKSIKCEQNLGHDTMYWYKQDSKKFLKIMFSYNNKELIINETVPNRFSPKSPDKAHLNLHINSLELGDSAVYFCASSSGTGVNSPLHFGNGTRLTVT.

V and J are TRBV7-6 and TRBJ1-6, with D possibly being TRBD1 (5 bases). The CDR3 is made up of 15 amino acids. Between the trimmed V and J ends, which lost 5 bases and 3 bases, there was a span of 11 bases. Germline V gives CDR1 SGHVS, CDR2 FNYEAQ. This CDR3 reads CASSLQTDYNSPLHF. CDR3 nucleotide sequence: TGTGCCAGCAGCCTCCAGACAGACTATAATTCACCCCTCCACTTT.

In its sample, this clonotype was seen a few times. This chain connects TRBV7-3 to TRBJ2-5; 9 nucleotides agree with TRBD2. Germline-derived CDR1 and CDR2 are SGHTA and FQGTGA. The trim removed 1 base at V and 5 bases at J, leaving 8 bases unmatched. This CDR3 has 16 residues. The CDR3 DNA is TGTGCCAGCAGCTTAATGGGCGGGGGGGCACTCGAGACCCAGTACTTC. Amino acids: CASSLMGGGALETQYF.

This clonotype was seen many times. This chain uses TRBV18 with TRBJ1-5; D is unclear. Trimming shortened V by 3 bases and J by 0 bases, and 9 bases separated the two germline ends. CDR1 and CDR2 (germline): KGHSH, LQKENI. The CDR3 is 15 amino acids. The CDR3 DNA sequence: TGTGCCAGCTCACCGGAGGTTGGTAGCAATCAGCCCCAGCATTTT. It codes for CASSPEVGSNQPQHF.

This clonotype was detected ten times or more. This CDR3 is CASSQVAGVSYEQYF. CDR3 nucleotide sequence: TGCGCCAGCAGTCAAGTAGCGGGGGTCTCCTACGAGCAGTACTTC. This chain connects TRBV5-1 to TRBJ2-7; 9 bases are a match to TRBD2. Trimming at V came to 5 bases and at J to 0 bases, leaving 6 bases not matched to a gene. The CDR3 totals 15 residues. Germline-derived CDR1 and CDR2 are SGHRS and YFSETQ.

At least ten counts were recorded for this clonotype. The chain is built from TRBV2 and TRBJ2-1; 14 bases fit TRBD2. The CDR3 runs 15 residues. The ends lost 6 bases at V and 15 bases at J; junction bases unmatched: 13. The germline gives CDR1 SNHLY, CDR2 FYNNEI. For the CDR3, the DNA is TGTGCCAGCAGCCCCTCCGGGACTAGCGGGGGCCGGGGGTTCTTC. Amino acid sequence: CASSPSGTSGGRGFF.